This T cell receptor beta chain is drawn from a study of shared clonotypes between healthy human individuals. Using immunoSEQ multiplex PCR, the repertoire was profiled, and TCRdb retains in-frame clones only, with some absent. The table includes about 580,000 clones, 98% detected once. The germline V gene encodes CDR1 SEHNR and CDR2 FQNEAQ (reference sequence). The CDR3 runs to 16 residues. Unmatched junction bases numbered 9, after V lost 5 bases and J lost 5 bases. Naive CD8 cells were CD45RO-negative, positively selected for CCR7, excluding terminally differentiated effector memory CD45RA+ cells.

The V gene is TRBV7-9, the J gene TRBJ2-7; TRBD2 matches at 13 bases. This TCR was recovered from a man in his thirties or forties in good health. The sequencing input was naive CD8+ T cells sorted from blood. CDR3 bases: TGTGCCAGCAGCCCAACTAGCGGGAGGGAGGGGGACGAGCAGTACTTC. The encoded protein is CASSPTSGREGDEQYF.